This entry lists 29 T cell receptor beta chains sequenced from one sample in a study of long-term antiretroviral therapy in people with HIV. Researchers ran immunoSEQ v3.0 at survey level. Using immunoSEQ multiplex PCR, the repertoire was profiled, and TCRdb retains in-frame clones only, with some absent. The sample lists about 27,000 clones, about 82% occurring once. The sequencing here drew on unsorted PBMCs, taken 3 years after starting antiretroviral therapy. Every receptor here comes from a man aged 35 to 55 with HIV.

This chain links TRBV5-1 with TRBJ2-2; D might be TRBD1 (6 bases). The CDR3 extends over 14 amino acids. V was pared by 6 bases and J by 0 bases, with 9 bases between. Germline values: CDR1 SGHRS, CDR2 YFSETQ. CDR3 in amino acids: CASTQGTNTGELFF. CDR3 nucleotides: TGCGCCAGCACCCAGGGGACGAACACCGGGGAGCTGTTTTTT.

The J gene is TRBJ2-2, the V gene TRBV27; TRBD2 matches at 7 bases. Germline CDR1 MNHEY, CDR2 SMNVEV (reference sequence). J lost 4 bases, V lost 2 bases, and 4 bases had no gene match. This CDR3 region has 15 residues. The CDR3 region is CASSLGGRVTGELFF. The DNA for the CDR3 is TGTGCCAGCAGTTTAGGAGGGAGGGTCACCGGGGAGCTGTTTTTT.

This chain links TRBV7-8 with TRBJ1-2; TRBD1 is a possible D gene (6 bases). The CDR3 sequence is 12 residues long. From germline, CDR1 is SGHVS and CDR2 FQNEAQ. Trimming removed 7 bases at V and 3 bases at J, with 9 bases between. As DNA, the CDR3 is TGTGCCAGCACCTCAGGGGACTATGGCTACACCTTC. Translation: CASTSGDYGYTF.

CDR3 sequence reads: CASGVEGNQPQHF. The CDR3, as DNA: TGTGCCAGCGGGGTGGAGGGCAATCAGCCCCAGCATTTT. The chain links TRBV28 to TRBJ1-5, with no clear D. Germline CDR1 is MDHEN and CDR2 is SYDVKM. This CDR3 has 13 amino acids. V lost 8 bases to trimming and J lost 2 bases, with 10 bases between them.

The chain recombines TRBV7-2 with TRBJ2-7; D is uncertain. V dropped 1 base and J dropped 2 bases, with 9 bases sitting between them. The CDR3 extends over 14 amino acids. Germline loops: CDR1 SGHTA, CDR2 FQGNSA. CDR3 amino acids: CASSLGLSPYEQYF. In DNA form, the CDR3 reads TGTGCCAGCAGCTTAGGTTTATCCCCCTACGAGCAGTACTTC.

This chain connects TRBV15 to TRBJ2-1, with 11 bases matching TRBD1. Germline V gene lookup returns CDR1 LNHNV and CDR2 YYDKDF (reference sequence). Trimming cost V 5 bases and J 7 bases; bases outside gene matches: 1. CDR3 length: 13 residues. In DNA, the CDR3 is TGTGCCACCAGCGGGACAGGGGGTAATGAGCAGTTCTTC. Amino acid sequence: CATSGTGGNEQFF.

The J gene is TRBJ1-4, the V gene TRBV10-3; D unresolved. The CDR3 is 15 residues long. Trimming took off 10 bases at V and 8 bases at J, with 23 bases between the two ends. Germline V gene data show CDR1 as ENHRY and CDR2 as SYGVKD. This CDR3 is CATKTGVEVEEKLFF. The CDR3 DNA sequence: TGTGCCACCAAGACCGGGGTCGAGGTCGAGGAAAAACTGTTTTTT.

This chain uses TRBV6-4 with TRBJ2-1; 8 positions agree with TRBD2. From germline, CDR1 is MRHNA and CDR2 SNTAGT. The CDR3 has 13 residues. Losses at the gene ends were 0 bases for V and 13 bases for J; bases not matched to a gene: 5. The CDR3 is CASSDSPGRGQFF. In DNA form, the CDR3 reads TGTGCCAGCAGTGACTCCCCCGGGAGGGGTCAGTTCTTC.

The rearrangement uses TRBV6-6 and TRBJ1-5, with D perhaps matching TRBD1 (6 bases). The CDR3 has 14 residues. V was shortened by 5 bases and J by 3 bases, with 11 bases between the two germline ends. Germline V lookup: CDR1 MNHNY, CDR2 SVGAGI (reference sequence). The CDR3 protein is CASSQGRSNQPQHF. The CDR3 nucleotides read TGTGCCAGCAGTCAGGGGCGGTCCAATCAGCCCCAGCATTTT.

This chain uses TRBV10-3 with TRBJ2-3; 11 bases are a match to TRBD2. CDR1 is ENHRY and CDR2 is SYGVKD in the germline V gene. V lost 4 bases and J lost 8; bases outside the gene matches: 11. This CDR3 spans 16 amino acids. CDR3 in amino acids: CAISGVIAGGGGTQYF. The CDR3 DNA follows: TGTGCCATCAGTGGGGTAATAGCGGGAGGGGGAGGTACGCAGTATTTT.

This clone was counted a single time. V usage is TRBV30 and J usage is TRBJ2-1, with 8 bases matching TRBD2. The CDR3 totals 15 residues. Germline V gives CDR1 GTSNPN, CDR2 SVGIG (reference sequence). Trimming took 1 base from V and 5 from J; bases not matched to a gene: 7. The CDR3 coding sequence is TGTGCCTGGAGTGGGGCGGGGGGCCTAAACAATGAGCAGTTCTTC. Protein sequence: CAWSGAGGLNNEQFF.

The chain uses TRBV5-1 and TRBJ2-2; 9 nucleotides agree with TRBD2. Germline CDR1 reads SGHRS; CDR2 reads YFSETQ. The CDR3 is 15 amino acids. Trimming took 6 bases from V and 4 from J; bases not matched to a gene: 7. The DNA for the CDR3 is TGCGCCAGCACCATTAGCGGGAGAAGCACCGGGGAGCTGTTTTTT. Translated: CASTISGRSTGELFF.

CDR3 amino acids: CASSSGGATEAFF. CDR3 DNA sequence: TGTGCCAGCAGTTCAGGGGGCGCGACTGAAGCTTTCTTT. The chain employs TRBV6-4 and TRBJ1-1; 8 bases fit TRBD1. In germline, CDR1 is MRHNA, CDR2 SNTAGT. This CDR3 spans 13 amino acids. The V and J ends lost 5 bases and 5 bases, in that order; junction bases with no gene match: 4.

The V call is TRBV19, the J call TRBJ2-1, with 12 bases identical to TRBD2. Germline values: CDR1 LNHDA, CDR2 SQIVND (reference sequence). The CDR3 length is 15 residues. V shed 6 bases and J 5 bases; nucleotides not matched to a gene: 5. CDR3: CASSRLAGDHNEQFF. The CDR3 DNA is TGTGCCAGTAGCAGACTAGCGGGAGACCACAATGAGCAGTTCTTC.

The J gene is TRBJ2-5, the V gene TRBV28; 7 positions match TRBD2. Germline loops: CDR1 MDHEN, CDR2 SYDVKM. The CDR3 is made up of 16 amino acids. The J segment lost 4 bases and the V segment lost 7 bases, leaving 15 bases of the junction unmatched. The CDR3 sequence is CASTTALAGVRETQYF. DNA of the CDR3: TGTGCCAGCACGACCGCATTGGCGGGAGTAAGAGAGACCCAGTACTTC.

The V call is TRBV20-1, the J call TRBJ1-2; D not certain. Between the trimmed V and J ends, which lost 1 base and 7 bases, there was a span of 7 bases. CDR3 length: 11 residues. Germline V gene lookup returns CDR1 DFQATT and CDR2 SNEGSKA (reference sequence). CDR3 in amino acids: CSARVKLGYTF. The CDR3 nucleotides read TGCAGTGCTAGAGTGAAACTTGGCTACACCTTC.

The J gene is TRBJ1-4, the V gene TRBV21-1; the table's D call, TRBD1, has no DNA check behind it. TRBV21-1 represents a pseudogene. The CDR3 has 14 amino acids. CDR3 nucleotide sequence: TGTGCCAGCAGCAACTGGGGGCGTCATCAAAAACTGTTTTTT. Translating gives CASSNWGRHQKLFF.

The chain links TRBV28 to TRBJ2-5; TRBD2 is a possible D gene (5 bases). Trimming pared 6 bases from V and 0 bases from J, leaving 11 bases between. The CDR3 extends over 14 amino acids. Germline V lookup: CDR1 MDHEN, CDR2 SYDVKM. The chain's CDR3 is CASSLRENQETQYF. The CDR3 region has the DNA TGTGCCAGCAGCTTGAGGGAAAACCAAGAGACCCAGTACTTC.

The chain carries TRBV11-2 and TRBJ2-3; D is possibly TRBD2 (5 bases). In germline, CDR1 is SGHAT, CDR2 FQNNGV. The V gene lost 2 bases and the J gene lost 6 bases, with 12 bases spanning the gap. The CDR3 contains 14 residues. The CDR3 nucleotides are TGTGCCAGCAGCTTATGGGCGGACTGGGATACGCAGTATTTT. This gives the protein CASSLWADWDTQYF.

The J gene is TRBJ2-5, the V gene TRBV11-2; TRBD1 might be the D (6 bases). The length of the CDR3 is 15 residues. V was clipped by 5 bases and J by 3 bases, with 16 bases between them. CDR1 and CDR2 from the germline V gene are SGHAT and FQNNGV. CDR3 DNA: TGTGCCAGCAGCGACTTCCAGGGGATAGAAGAGACCCAGTACTTC. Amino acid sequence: CASSDFQGIEETQYF.

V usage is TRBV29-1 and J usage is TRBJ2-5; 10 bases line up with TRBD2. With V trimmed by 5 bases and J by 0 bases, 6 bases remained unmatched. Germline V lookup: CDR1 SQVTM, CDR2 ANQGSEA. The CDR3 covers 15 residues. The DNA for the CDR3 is TGCAGCGTTCGTGGGGGACTAGCGCACCAAGAGACCCAGTACTTC. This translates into CSVRGGLAHQETQYF.

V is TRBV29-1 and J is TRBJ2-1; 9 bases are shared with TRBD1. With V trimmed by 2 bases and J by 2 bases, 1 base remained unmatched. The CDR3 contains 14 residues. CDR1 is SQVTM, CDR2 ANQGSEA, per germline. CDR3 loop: CSVERDRAYNEQFF. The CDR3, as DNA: TGCAGCGTTGAACGGGACAGGGCCTACAATGAGCAGTTCTTC.

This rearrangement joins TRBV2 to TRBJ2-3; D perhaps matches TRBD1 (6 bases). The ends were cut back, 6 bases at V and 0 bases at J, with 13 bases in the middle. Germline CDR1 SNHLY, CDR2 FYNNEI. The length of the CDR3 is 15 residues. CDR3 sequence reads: CASSLSRGSTDTQYF. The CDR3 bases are TGTGCCAGCAGCCTGAGCAGGGGAAGCACAGATACGCAGTATTTT.

CDR3 sequence (DNA): TGCGCCAGCAGCGCAGGGACAGGGGGCGGGTACCAGCCCCAGCATTTT. Amino acid sequence: CASSAGTGGGYQPQHF. V usage is TRBV5-1 and J usage is TRBJ1-5; 12 bases map to TRBD1. Germline loops: CDR1 SGHRS, CDR2 YFSETQ. The V segment lost 4 bases and the J segment 7 bases; nucleotides outside the gene matches: 9. This CDR3 spans 16 amino acids.

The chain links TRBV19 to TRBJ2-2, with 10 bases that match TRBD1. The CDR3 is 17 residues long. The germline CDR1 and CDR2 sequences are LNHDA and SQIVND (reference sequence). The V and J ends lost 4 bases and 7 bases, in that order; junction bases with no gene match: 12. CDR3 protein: CASSKKGQGNSRGELFF. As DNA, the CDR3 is TGTGCCAGTAGTAAGAAGGGACAGGGGAATTCACGCGGGGAGCTGTTTTTT.

In nucleotides, the CDR3 is TGTGCCAGCAGCCCGGGGACTGTCCAGGAGCAGTTCTTC. Translated: CASSPGTVQEQFF. The gene calls are TRBV7-3 and TRBJ2-1; tentatively, D is TRBD2 (6 bases). The CDR3 spans 13 residues. CDR1 is SGHTA, CDR2 FQGTGA, per germline. V was clipped by 5 bases and J by 10 bases, with 15 bases between them.

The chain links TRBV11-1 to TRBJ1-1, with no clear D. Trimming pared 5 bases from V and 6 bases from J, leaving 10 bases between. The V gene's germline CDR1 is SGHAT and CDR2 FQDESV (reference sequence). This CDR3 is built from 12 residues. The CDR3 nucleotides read TGTGCCAGCAGCACCGTATGGGCTGAAGCTTTCTTT. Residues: CASSTVWAEAFF.

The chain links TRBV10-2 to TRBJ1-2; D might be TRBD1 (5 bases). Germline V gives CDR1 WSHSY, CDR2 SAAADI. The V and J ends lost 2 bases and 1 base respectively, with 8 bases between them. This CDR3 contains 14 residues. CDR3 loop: CASSENRINYGYTF. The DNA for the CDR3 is TGCGCCAGCAGTGAGAACAGGATTAACTATGGCTACACCTTC.

The CDR3 DNA is TGTGCCAGCAGTTTCGGGGGGGACGGTACAGTTCAGCCCCAGCATTTT. Translated, it gives CASSFGGDGTVQPQHF. The V call is TRBV27, the J call TRBJ1-5; D might be TRBD1 (5 bases). Between the trimmed V and J ends, which lost 3 bases and 6 bases, there was a span of 18 bases. Germline loops: CDR1 MNHEY, CDR2 SMNVEV (reference sequence). This CDR3 has 16 residues.